Following are 10 T cell receptor beta chains from one sample sequenced in a study of cytomegalovirus exposure and HLA in healthy donors. The PCR used 60 Vbeta and 13 Jbeta primers. The repertoire was sequenced with immunoSEQ multiplex PCR; TCRdb's copy has only in-frame clones and lacks some. This sample's table has about 190,000 clones. The sample taken for sequencing was PBMCs. Receptor source: a woman aged 25 to 39 in good health and CMV-seropositive.

The rearrangement joins TRBV10-3 to TRBJ2-1, with TRBD2 matching 9 bases. The CDR3 extends over 16 amino acids. Germline CDR1 is ENHRY and CDR2 is SYGVKD. With 10 bases clipped from V and 1 base from J, the junction kept 11 bases outside the gene matches. The chain's CDR3 is CATLGDLAGSYNEQFF. The CDR3 DNA follows: TGTGCCACCCTCGGTGACCTAGCGGGGTCCTACAATGAGCAGTTCTTC.

The J gene is TRBJ1-5, the V gene TRBV27, with a weak D call TRBD1 (5 bases). The germline CDR1 and CDR2 sequences are MNHEY and SMNVEV (reference sequence). Trimming left V 4 bases short and J 0 bases short, with 7 bases between. The CDR3 consists of 14 residues. CDR3 loop: CASSYGGSNQPQHF. As DNA, the CDR3 is TGTGCCAGCAGTTACGGGGGTAGCAATCAGCCCCAGCATTTT.

In the case of this clone: Distinct nucleotide sequences in the sample also encode this CDR3. V and J are TRBV20-1 and TRBJ2-7; no reliable D call. The length of the CDR3 is 10 residues. CDR1 and CDR2 (germline): DFQATT, SNEGSKA (reference sequence). V was cut by 6 bases and J by 3 bases, with 6 bases left in between. The CDR3 loop is CSALDYEQYF. In nucleotides, the CDR3 is TGCAGTGCCCTAGACTACGAGCAGTACTTC.

CDR3 DNA: TGCAGCGTTGAGCGGTCCCGGGAGGCTGTGCCAGATACGCAGTATTTT. Encoded protein: CSVERSREAVPDTQYF. This rearrangement joins TRBV29-1 to TRBJ2-3; TRBD2 matches 7 bases. Germline V lookup: CDR1 SQVTM, CDR2 ANQGSEA. This CDR3 is built from 16 residues. J was trimmed by 4 bases and V by 3 bases; bases with no gene match: 13.

This chain uses TRBV30 with TRBJ1-1; D perhaps matches TRBD1 (5 bases). In germline, CDR1 is GTSNPN, CDR2 SVGIG (reference sequence). The CDR3 has 15 amino acids. Trimming cost V 0 bases and J 0 bases, with 11 bases left between them. CDR3 in DNA: TGTGCCTGGAGTGTCCTCCAGGGATTGAACACTGAAGCTTTCTTT. This translates into CAWSVLQGLNTEAFF.

V is TRBV18 and J is TRBJ1-2, with D possibly being TRBD1 (6 bases). CDR3 size: 14 residues. The V and J ends lost 4 bases and 3 bases respectively, with 12 bases between them. Germline CDR1 is KGHSH and CDR2 is LQKENI. CDR3 region: CASSLNRADYGYTF. The CDR3 DNA reads as TGTGCCAGCTCACTTAACAGGGCTGACTATGGCTACACCTTC. Full variable domain (outside the CDR3, taken from reference TRBV18 and TRBJ1-2): NAGVMQNPRHLVRRRGQEARLRCSPMKGHSHVYWYRQLPEEGLKFMVYLQKENIIDESGMPKERFSAEFPKEGPSILRIQQVVRGDSAAYFCASSLNRADYGYTFGSGTRLTVV.

The chain combines TRBV4-1 with TRBJ2-2; 8 nucleotides agree with TRBD2. The CDR3 sequence is 16 residues long. The ends lost 4 bases at V and 6 bases at J; junction bases unmatched: 10. Germline values: CDR1 MGHRA, CDR2 YSYEKL. CDR3 DNA sequence: TGCGCCAGCAGCCCACCCCAGCGGGGGCTCCCCGGGGAGCTGTTTTTT. Translating it yields CASSPPQRGLPGELFF.

On this clone: The sample holds other DNA sequences that translate to the same CDR3. The J gene is TRBJ1-1, the V gene TRBV18; no clear D gene. The germline V and J ends were trimmed by 3 bases and 0 bases, with 8 bases remaining between them. Germline V gene sequence: CDR1 KGHSH, CDR2 LQKENI. The CDR3 is 14 residues long. CDR3 sequence reads: CASSPGSLNTEAFF. The CDR3 DNA sequence: TGTGCCAGCTCACCGGGCAGCCTGAACACTGAAGCTTTCTTT. The full variable domain, completed using reference TRBV18 and TRBJ1-1, is NAGVMQNPRHLVRRRGQEARLRCSPMKGHSHVYWYRQLPEEGLKFMVYLQKENIIDESGMPKERFSAEFPKEGPSILRIQQVVRGDSAAYFCASSPGSLNTEAFFGQGTRLTVV.

V and J are TRBV5-1 and TRBJ1-4; 9 bases line up with TRBD1. Germline V gene lookup returns CDR1 SGHRS and CDR2 YFSETQ. This CDR3 has 14 residues. V shed 5 bases and J 8 bases; nucleotides not matched to a gene: 7. Here the CDR3 reads CASRPGQGREKLFF. CDR3 sequence (DNA): TGCGCCAGCAGACCGGGACAGGGCAGGGAAAAACTGTTTTTT.

On this clone itself: A read error may produce the germline difference seen at one junction end. This rearrangement joins TRBV11-2 to TRBJ2-7; 8 bases match TRBD1. This CDR3 region has 14 residues. Germline CDR1 and CDR2: SGHAT and FQNNGV. In DNA, the CDR3 is TGTGCCAGCAGCCAAAGACAGGGGTCCTCCGAGCAGTACTTC. Its protein is CASSQRQGSSEQYF. Complete variable domain (other parts from reference TRBV11-2 and TRBJ2-7): EAGVAQSPRYKIIEKRQSVAFWCNPISGHATLYWYQQILGQGPKLLIQFQNNGVVDDSQLPKDRFSAERLKGVDSTLKIQPAKLEDSAVYLCASSQRQGSSEQYFGPGTRLTVT.